The 30 T cell receptor beta chains below were found in one sample sequenced in a study of blood T cell repertoires in COVID-19. Some clones are missing from TCRdb's copy, which holds only in-frame ones; the method was immunoSEQ multiplex PCR. The table includes more than 200,000 clones, roughly 91% detected once. The sequenced sample was PBMCs or T cells enriched from blood (not recorded which). All receptors come from a woman aged 25 to 39 who had recovered from COVID-19.

V gene TRBV7-9 combines with J gene TRBJ1-4; D gene uncertain. V was trimmed by 6 bases and J by 5 bases, leaving 7 bases between them. CDR1 is SEHNR and CDR2 is FQNEAQ in the germline V gene (reference sequence). This CDR3 spans 12 amino acids. CDR3 sequence: CASRRVNEKLFF. The CDR3 region has the DNA TGTGCCAGCAGGAGGGTCAATGAAAAACTGTTTTTT.

J is TRBJ1-1 and V is TRBV2; 9 nucleotides line up with TRBD1. With 8 bases clipped from V and 9 bases from J, the junction kept 16 bases outside the gene matches. The CDR3 totals 15 residues. CDR1 is SNHLY and CDR2 is FYNNEI in the germline V gene. Written as DNA, the CDR3 is TGTGCCAGCGGACGGGGGGACAGGGACACTGGCCAAGCTTTCTTT. The encoded protein is CASGRGDRDTGQAFF.

J is TRBJ1-5 and V is TRBV28, with 10 bases matching TRBD1. Germline V gene data show CDR1 as MDHEN and CDR2 as SYDVKM. V was clipped by 8 bases and J by 11 bases; unmatched bases: 21. The CDR3 spans 17 residues. The CDR3, as DNA: TGTGCCAGCTGTGAGACAGGGGGCTCCATCAATCAGAGGGCCCAGCATTTT. Amino acids: CASCETGGSINQRAQHF.

The genes are TRBV5-5 and TRBJ2-7; TRBD1 might be the D (5 bases). CDR3 length: 15 residues. CDR1 and CDR2 from the germline V gene are SGHKS and YYEKEE (reference sequence). Trimming stripped 2 bases from V and 3 bases from J, with 15 bases between. The CDR3 reads CASSLVFQGNYEQYF. CDR3 sequence (DNA): TGTGCCAGCAGCTTAGTTTTCCAGGGCAACTACGAGCAGTACTTC.

The chain employs TRBV7-9 and TRBJ1-2, with a tentative D call TRBD1 (6 bases). This CDR3 has 16 residues. Per germline, CDR1 SEHNR and CDR2 FQNEAQ (reference sequence). V was cut by 7 bases and J by 1 base, with 19 bases left in between. The CDR3 reads CASTGQIIDLNYGYTF. CDR3 DNA sequence: TGTGCCAGCACCGGACAGATTATTGATCTTAACTATGGCTACACCTTC.

The chain uses TRBV28 and TRBJ2-3, with 7 bases aligning to TRBD1. The V gene end was trimmed by 5 bases and the J gene end by 4 bases; junction bases not matched to a gene: 6. The CDR3 covers 14 residues. Looked up from germline, CDR1 is MDHEN and CDR2 is SYDVKM. In nucleotides, the CDR3 is TGTGCCAGCAGTACCTCGACAGGGTCAGATACGCAGTATTTT. It encodes CASSTSTGSDTQYF.

V is TRBV7-8 and J is TRBJ2-7; 10 bases are a match to TRBD2. CDR3 size: 16 residues. V gave up 0 bases and J gave up 3 bases; unmatched junction bases: 5. Germline V gives CDR1 SGHVS, CDR2 FQNEAQ. The CDR3: CASSLARTSGYYEQYF. CDR3 nucleotides: TGTGCCAGCAGCTTAGCACGGACTAGCGGATACTACGAGCAGTACTTC.

This sequence joins TRBV2 and TRBJ2-3; TRBD1 is a possible D gene (6 bases). The CDR3 has 14 residues. V shed 8 bases and J shed 1 base, with 13 bases lying between them. Germline CDR1 is SNHLY and CDR2 is FYNNEI. DNA of the CDR3: TGTGCCAGCGAAGGGACAAGGGGCACAGATACGCAGTATTTT. This encodes CASEGTRGTDTQYF.

The genes are TRBV6-5 and TRBJ1-2, with unresolved D. Germline-derived CDR1 and CDR2 are MNHEY and SVGAGI. The CDR3 totals 14 residues. V dropped 8 bases and J dropped 6 bases, with 19 bases sitting between them. The CDR3 nucleotides read TGTGCCAGCCCGACGTTTTGGAGGCTGAATGGCTACACCTTC. It translates to CASPTFWRLNGYTF.

The chain is built from TRBV28 and TRBJ1-4, with D possibly being TRBD1 (6 bases). In germline, CDR1 is MDHEN, CDR2 SYDVKM. The CDR3 has 18 residues. V lost 3 bases, J lost 0 bases, and 17 bases lay in between. The chain's CDR3 is CASSLAQGTDATNEKLFF. The CDR3 nucleotides are TGTGCCAGCAGTTTGGCTCAGGGGACCGACGCAACTAATGAAAAACTGTTTTTT.

J is TRBJ1-2 and V is TRBV19; the match to TRBD1 covers 9 bases. Germline CDR1 reads LNHDA; CDR2 reads SQIVND (reference sequence). Trimming at V came to 4 bases and at J to 7 bases, leaving 7 bases not matched to a gene. The CDR3 totals 14 residues. CDR3 amino acids: CASSTPDRGGGYTF. In DNA form, the CDR3 reads TGTGCCAGTAGTACCCCGGACAGGGGCGGTGGCTACACCTTC.

The sample holds one count of this clone. The chain is built from TRBV10-3 and TRBJ2-7; D not resolved. Germline CDR1 is ENHRY and CDR2 is SYGVKD. The CDR3 runs 12 residues. V was trimmed by 0 bases and J by 3 bases, leaving 3 bases between them. The CDR3 nucleotides are TGTGCCATCAGTGAGTCTTACTACGAGCAGTACTTC. It is translated as CAISESYYEQYF.

The rearrangement uses TRBV11-2 and TRBJ1-2, with a tentative D call TRBD1 (6 bases). This CDR3 is 15 amino acids long. V was pared by 9 bases and J by 4 bases, with 21 bases between. In germline, CDR1 is SGHAT, CDR2 FQNNGV. The chain's CDR3 is CASGGTGPQGYGYTF. CDR3 in DNA: TGTGCCAGTGGGGGTACAGGGCCCCAGGGCTATGGCTACACCTTC.

The chain is built from TRBV30 and TRBJ1-6; 8 bases line up with TRBD1. This CDR3 region has 13 residues. Germline V gene data show CDR1 as GTSNPN and CDR2 as SVGIG (reference sequence). The V segment lost 3 bases and the J segment 10 bases; nucleotides outside the gene matches: 5. For the CDR3, the DNA is TGTGCCTGGAGGACAGGGGAGGTGTCACCCCTCCACTTT. Translated, it gives CAWRTGEVSPLHF.

The V call is TRBV10-3, the J call TRBJ2-3; TRBD2 matches 7 bases. The CDR3 runs to 13 residues. The germline gives CDR1 ENHRY, CDR2 SYGVKD. The J segment lost 4 bases and the V segment lost 4 bases, leaving 2 bases of the junction unmatched. The CDR3 DNA reads as TGTGCCATCAGTGGCGGGAGTTCAGATACGCAGTATTTT. Amino acid sequence: CAISGGSSDTQYF.

The chain couples TRBV30 to TRBJ1-5, with D possibly matching TRBD1 (5 bases). Trimming shortened V by 2 bases and J by 4 bases, and 15 bases separated the two germline ends. The CDR3 totals 15 residues. Germline V gene data show CDR1 as GTSNPN and CDR2 as SVGIG (reference sequence). The CDR3 DNA reads as TGTGCCTGGAGTAGTACGGGGGTAGGGAATCAGCCCCAGCATTTT. Protein: CAWSSTGVGNQPQHF.

The chain couples TRBV6-2 or TRBV6-3 to TRBJ1-5, with D perhaps matching TRBD1 (5 bases). The CDR3 consists of 16 residues. CDR1 MNHEY and CDR2 SVGEGT come from the germline V gene. V was trimmed by 5 bases and J by 0 bases, leaving 14 bases between them. The CDR3: CASSTAGQHSNQPQHF. Here the CDR3 DNA reads TGTGCCAGCAGTACGGCAGGACAACATAGCAATCAGCCCCAGCATTTT.

This clone was counted once. The CDR3 sequence is CAWNDRGDTEAFF. The CDR3 nucleotides are TGTGCCTGGAATGACAGGGGAGACACTGAAGCTTTCTTT. This chain connects TRBV30 to TRBJ1-1, with 8 bases identical to TRBD1. V trimming: 4 bases; J trimming: 3 bases; junction bases outside the gene matches: 4. Germline V gene lookup returns CDR1 GTSNPN and CDR2 SVGIG (reference sequence). The CDR3 is 13 amino acids.

V usage is TRBV9 and J usage is TRBJ2-3; 11 bases align to TRBD2. Germline V gene sequence: CDR1 SGDLS, CDR2 YYNGEE. The V gene end was trimmed by 0 bases and the J gene end by 3 bases; junction bases not matched to a gene: 9. CDR3 size: 18 residues. Here the CDR3 DNA reads TGTGCCAGCAGCGTAGCCCCAACTAGCGGGAGTGGTACAGATACGCAGTATTTT. This gives the protein CASSVAPTSGSGTDTQYF.

The chain links TRBV18 to TRBJ1-1; possible D gene TRBD1, 6 bases. Trimming left V 7 bases short and J 2 bases short, with 11 bases between. Germline V gives CDR1 KGHSH, CDR2 LQKENI. This CDR3 spans 13 amino acids. The CDR3 reads CASLDSRNTEAFF. The CDR3 nucleotides read TGTGCCAGCTTGGACAGCAGAAACACTGAAGCTTTCTTT. Combining the CDR3 with reference TRBV18 and TRBJ1-1 gives the whole variable domain NAGVMQNPRHLVRRRGQEARLRCSPMKGHSHVYWYRQLPEEGLKFMVYLQKENIIDESGMPKERFSAEFPKEGPSILRIQQVVRGDSAAYFCASLDSRNTEAFFGQGTRLTVV.

The chain uses TRBV19 and TRBJ1-4; 7 positions agree with TRBD1. From germline, CDR1 is LNHDA and CDR2 SQIVND (reference sequence). Trimming at V came to 7 bases and at J to 8 bases, leaving 10 bases not matched to a gene. The CDR3 extends over 14 amino acids. In nucleotides, the CDR3 is TGTGCCAGTACTACGACAGGGATCGGCGAAAAACTGTTTTTT. Its protein product is CASTTTGIGEKLFF.

The chain links TRBV27 to TRBJ1-1; D is ambiguous. The germline V gene has CDR1 MNHEY and CDR2 SMNVEV (reference sequence). The CDR3 sequence is 13 residues long. V was pared by 3 bases and J by 11 bases, with 16 bases between. Here the CDR3 DNA reads TGTGCCAGCAGTTTGAGTCCGCTTGGCGGGGCTTTCTTT. Its protein product is CASSLSPLGGAFF.

The J gene is TRBJ1-1, the V gene TRBV5-1; D gene unclear. The germline CDR1 and CDR2 sequences are SGHRS and YFSETQ. The CDR3 has 14 residues. Trimming stripped 4 bases from V and 1 base from J, with 11 bases between. The CDR3 reads CASSVTPENTEAFF. In DNA, the CDR3 is TGCGCCAGCAGCGTGACACCTGAGAACACTGAAGCTTTCTTT.

The chain uses TRBV5-1 and TRBJ2-3; 12 nucleotides match TRBD2. After removal of 4 bases from V and 4 bases from J, the junction contained 4 bases not matched to a gene. CDR1 is SGHRS and CDR2 is YFSETQ in the germline V gene. CDR3 length: 15 residues. CDR3 region: CASSPTSGSADTQYF. DNA for the CDR3: TGCGCCAGCAGCCCGACTAGCGGGAGCGCAGATACGCAGTATTTT.

The gene calls are TRBV4-1 and TRBJ2-1, with D tentatively TRBD2 (7 bases). The CDR3 is 15 amino acids. Between the trimmed V and J ends, which lost 0 bases and 3 bases, there was a span of 9 bases. CDR1 and CDR2 from the germline V gene are MGHRA and YSYEKL. CDR3 coding DNA: TGCGCCAGCAGCCAAGAGGGGGGGCTCTACAATGAGCAGTTCTTC. Encoded protein: CASSQEGGLYNEQFF.

The sample holds a few counts of this clone. The chain uses TRBV2 and TRBJ2-7; 8 bases align to TRBD2. Trimming took 4 bases from V and 0 from J; bases not matched to a gene: 5. The CDR3 sequence is 15 residues long. Germline V gene data show CDR1 as SNHLY and CDR2 as FYNNEI. The CDR3 DNA follows: TGTGCCAGCAGTGTTATAGCGGGAAGCTCCTACGAGCAGTACTTC. Protein product: CASSVIAGSSYEQYF.

This chain links TRBV19 with TRBJ1-2, with unresolved D. Trimming removed 9 bases from V and 3 bases from J, with 14 bases in between. The CDR3 totals 13 residues. Germline V gene lookup returns CDR1 LNHDA and CDR2 SQIVND (reference sequence). For the CDR3, the DNA is TGTGCCAGCAATGATGGAGAGGACTATGGCTACACCTTC. It codes for CASNDGEDYGYTF. Full variable domain (missing parts from reference TRBV19 and TRBJ1-2): DGGITQSPKYLFRKEGQNVTLSCEQNLNHDAMYWYRQDPGQGLRLIYYSQIVNDFQKGDIAEGYSVSREKKESFPLTVTSAQKNPTAFYLCASNDGEDYGYTFGSGTRLTVV.

This clone was found once. The chain employs TRBV28 and TRBJ2-5; TRBD2 agrees at 7 bases. This CDR3 region has 10 residues. CDR1 and CDR2 (germline): MDHEN, SYDVKM. J lost 7 bases, V lost 11 bases, and 4 bases had no gene match. This chain's CDR3 is CAWGGGTQYF. In nucleotides, the CDR3 is TGTGCCTGGGGCGGGGGGACCCAGTACTTC.

The chain employs TRBV7-2 and TRBJ2-5; 7 nucleotides align to TRBD2. CDR1 is SGHTA, CDR2 FQGNSA, per germline. The CDR3 covers 18 residues. J gave up 7 bases and V 2 bases, and 19 bases lay outside the gene matches. This CDR3 reads CASSLRGRLAELKGTQYF. CDR3 DNA: TGTGCCAGCAGCTTAAGAGGGAGACTAGCCGAGCTCAAGGGGACCCAGTACTTC. The full variable domain, rest sourced from reference TRBV7-2 and TRBJ2-5, is GAGVSQSPSNKVTEKGKDVELRCDPISGHTALYWYRQSLGQGLEFLIYFQGNSAPDKSGLPSDRFSAERTGGSVSTLTIQRTQQEDSAVYLCASSLRGRLAELKGTQYFGPGTRLLVL.

This chain connects TRBV5-1 to TRBJ2-7; TRBD1 matches at 9 bases. The CDR3 spans 15 residues. Germline values: CDR1 SGHRS, CDR2 YFSETQ. V gave up 3 bases and J gave up 4 bases; unmatched junction bases: 8. CDR3 nucleotide sequence: TGCGCCAGCAGCTATACCGGGACAGGGAGATACGAGCAGTACTTC. It encodes CASSYTGTGRYEQYF. Full variable domain (outside the CDR3, taken from reference TRBV5-1 and TRBJ2-7): KAGVTQTPRYLIKTRGQQVTLSCSPISGHRSVSWYQQTPGQGLQFLFEYFSETQRNKGNFPGRFSGRQFSNSRSEMNVSTLELGDSALYLCASSYTGTGRYEQYFGPGTRLTVT.